This TCR beta chain came from a study of CD8+ T cells in alopecia areata. Extraction and reverse transcription of RNA yielded cDNA as the sequencing template. This table comes from immunoSEQ multiplex PCR, and its TCRdb copy is limited to in-frame clones, with some not included. The sample lists around 200,000 clones; about three fifths were seen once. Specified treatment: oral pan-JAK inhibitor, 5-10 mg twice daily. The CDR3 spans 14 residues. Per the germline V gene, CDR1 is SQVTM and CDR2 is ANQGSEA. The V segment lost 3 bases and the J segment 5 bases; nucleotides outside the gene matches: 8. This clonotype was sampled from a human donor with alopecia areata. The input for sequencing was CD4+ T cells sorted from blood, taken at week 4, from a patient treated with tofacitinib. The chain is built from TRBV29-1 and TRBJ2-5; TRBD1 agrees at 8 bases. This CDR3 is CSVDDRGARETQYF. The CDR3 DNA is TGCAGCGTTGACGACAGGGGCGCCAGGGAGACCCAGTACTTC.